This TCR beta chain originates from a study of cytomegalovirus exposure and HLA in healthy donors. Amplification used 60 Vbeta primers and 13 Jbeta primers. Some clones are missing from TCRdb's copy, which holds only in-frame ones; the method was immunoSEQ multiplex PCR. This sample has about 98,000 clones, with over 70% found just once. This CDR3 is built from 16 residues. Germline V gives CDR1 MDHEN, CDR2 SYDVKM. Trimming cost V 5 bases and J 4 bases, with 18 bases left between them. A few counts support this clone. The chain couples TRBV28 to TRBJ1-5; D ambiguous. The sample was PBMCs. The source of this sequence is a man between 18 and 29 years old in good health and CMV-seropositive. CDR3 coding DNA: TGTGCCAGCAGTGATACCCTGTATGGGAGAAATCAGCCCCAGCATTTT. Its translation: CASSDTLYGRNQPQHF.